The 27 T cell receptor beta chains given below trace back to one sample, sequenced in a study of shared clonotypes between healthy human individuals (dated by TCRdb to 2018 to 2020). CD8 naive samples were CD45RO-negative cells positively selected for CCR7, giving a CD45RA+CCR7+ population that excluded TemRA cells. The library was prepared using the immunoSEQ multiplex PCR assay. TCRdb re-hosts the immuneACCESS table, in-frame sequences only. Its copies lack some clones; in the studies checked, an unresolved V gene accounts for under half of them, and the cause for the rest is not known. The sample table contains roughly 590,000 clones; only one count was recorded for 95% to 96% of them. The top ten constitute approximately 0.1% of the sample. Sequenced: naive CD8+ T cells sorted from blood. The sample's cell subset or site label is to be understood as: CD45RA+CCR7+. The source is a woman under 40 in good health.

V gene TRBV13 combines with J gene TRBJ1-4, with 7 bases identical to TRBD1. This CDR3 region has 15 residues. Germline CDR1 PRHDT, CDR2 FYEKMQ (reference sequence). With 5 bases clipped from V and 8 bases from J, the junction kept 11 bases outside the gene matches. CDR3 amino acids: CASSRATGAREKLFF. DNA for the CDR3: TGTGCCAGCAGCAGGGCAACAGGGGCCAGGGAAAAACTGTTTTTT.

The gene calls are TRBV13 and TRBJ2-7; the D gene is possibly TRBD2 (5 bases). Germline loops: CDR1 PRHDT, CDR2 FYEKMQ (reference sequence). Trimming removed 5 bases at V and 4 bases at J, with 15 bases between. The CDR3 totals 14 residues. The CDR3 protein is CASSLSDRDYEQYF. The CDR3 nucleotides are TGTGCCAGCAGCCTCAGCGACCGGGATTACGAGCAGTACTTC.

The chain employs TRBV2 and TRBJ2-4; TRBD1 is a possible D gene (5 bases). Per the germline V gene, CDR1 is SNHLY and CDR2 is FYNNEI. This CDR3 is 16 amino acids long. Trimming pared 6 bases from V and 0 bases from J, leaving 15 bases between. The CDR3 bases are TGTGCCAGCAGGGATATGACAGAACTAGCCAAAAACATTCAGTACTTC. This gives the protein CASRDMTELAKNIQYF.

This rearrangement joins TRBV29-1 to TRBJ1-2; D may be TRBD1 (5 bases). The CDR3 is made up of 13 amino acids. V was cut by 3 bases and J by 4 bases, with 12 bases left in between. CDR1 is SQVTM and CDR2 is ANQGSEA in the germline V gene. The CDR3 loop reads CSVEGEAIYGYTF. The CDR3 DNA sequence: TGCAGCGTTGAGGGGGAGGCCATCTATGGCTACACCTTC. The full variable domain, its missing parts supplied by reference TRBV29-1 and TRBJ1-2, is SAVISQKPSRDICQRGTSLTIQCQVDSQVTMMFWYRQQPGQSLTLIATANQGSEATYESGFVIDKFPISRPNLTFSTLTVSNMSPEDSSIYLCSVEGEAIYGYTFGSGTRLTVV.

The CDR3 region is CASSLVLQRNAYNEQFF. In nucleotides, the CDR3 is TGTGCCAGCAGCTTGGTTCTTCAGCGCAACGCTTACAATGAGCAGTTCTTC. The chain combines TRBV5-6 with TRBJ2-1; no definite D call. V was clipped by 0 bases and J by 4 bases, with 17 bases between them. Germline CDR1 reads SGHDT; CDR2 reads YYEEEE. The CDR3 length is 17 residues.

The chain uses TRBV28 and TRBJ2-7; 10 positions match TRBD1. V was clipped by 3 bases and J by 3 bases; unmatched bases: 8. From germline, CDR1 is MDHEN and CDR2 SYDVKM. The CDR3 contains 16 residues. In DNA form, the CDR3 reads TGTGCCAGCAGTTTTGGTAAGGGGACAGGGGTCTACGAGCAGTACTTC. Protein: CASSFGKGTGVYEQYF.

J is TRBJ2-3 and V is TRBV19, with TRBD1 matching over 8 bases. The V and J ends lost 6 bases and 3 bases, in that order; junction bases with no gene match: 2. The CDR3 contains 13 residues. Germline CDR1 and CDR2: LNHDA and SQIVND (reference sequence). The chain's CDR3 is CASRTGGTDTQYF. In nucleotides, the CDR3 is TGTGCCAGTAGAACAGGGGGGACAGATACGCAGTATTTT.

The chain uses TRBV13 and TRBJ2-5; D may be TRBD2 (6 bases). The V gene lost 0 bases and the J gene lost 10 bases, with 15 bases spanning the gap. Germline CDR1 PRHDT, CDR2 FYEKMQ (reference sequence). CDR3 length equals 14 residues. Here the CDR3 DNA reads TGTGCCAGCAGCTTAGGCAACATTTGGAGGGACCAGTACTTC. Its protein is CASSLGNIWRDQYF.

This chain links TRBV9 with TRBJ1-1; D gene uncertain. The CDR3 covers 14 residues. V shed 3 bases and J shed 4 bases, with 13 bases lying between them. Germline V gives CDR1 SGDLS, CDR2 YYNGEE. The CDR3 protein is CASSATPVGTEAFF. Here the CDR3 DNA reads TGTGCCAGCAGCGCGACCCCCGTCGGCACTGAAGCTTTCTTT.

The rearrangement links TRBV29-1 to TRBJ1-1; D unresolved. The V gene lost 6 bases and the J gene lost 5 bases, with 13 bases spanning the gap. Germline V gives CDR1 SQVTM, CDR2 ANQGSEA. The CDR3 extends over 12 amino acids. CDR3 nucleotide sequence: TGCAGCGTAGGTCAAAGCAGGACTGAAGCTTTCTTT. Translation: CSVGQSRTEAFF. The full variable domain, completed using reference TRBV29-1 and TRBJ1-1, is SAVISQKPSRDICQRGTSLTIQCQVDSQVTMMFWYRQQPGQSLTLIATANQGSEATYESGFVIDKFPISRPNLTFSTLTVSNMSPEDSSIYLCSVGQSRTEAFFGQGTRLTVV.

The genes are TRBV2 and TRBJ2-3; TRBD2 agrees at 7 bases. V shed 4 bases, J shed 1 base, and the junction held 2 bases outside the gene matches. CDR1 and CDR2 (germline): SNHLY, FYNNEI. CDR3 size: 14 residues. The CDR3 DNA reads TGTGCCAGCAGTGGAGCGGGACGCACAGATACGCAGTATTTT. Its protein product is CASSGAGRTDTQYF. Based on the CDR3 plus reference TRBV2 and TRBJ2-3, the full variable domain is EPEVTQTPSHQVTQMGQEVILRCVPISNHLYFYWYRQILGQKVEFLVSFYNNEISEKSEIFDDQFSVERPDGSNFTLKIRSTKLEDSAMYFCASSGAGRTDTQYFGPGTRLTVL.

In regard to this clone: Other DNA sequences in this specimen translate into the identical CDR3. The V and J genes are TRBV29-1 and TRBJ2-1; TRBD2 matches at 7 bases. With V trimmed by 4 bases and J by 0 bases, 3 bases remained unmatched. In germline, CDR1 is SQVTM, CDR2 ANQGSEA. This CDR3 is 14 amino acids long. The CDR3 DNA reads TGCAGCGTTGTGGGGGGGAGCTCCTACAATGAGCAGTTCTTC. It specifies CSVVGGSSYNEQFF.

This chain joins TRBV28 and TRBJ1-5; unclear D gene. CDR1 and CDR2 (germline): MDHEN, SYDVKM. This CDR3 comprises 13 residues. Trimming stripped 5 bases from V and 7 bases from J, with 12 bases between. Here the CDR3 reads CASSPKSFQPQHF. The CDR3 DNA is TGTGCCAGCAGTCCGAAATCCTTCCAGCCCCAGCATTTT.

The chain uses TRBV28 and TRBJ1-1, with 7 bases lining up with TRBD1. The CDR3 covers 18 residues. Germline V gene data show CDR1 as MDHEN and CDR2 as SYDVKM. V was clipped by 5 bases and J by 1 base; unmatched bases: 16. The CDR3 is CASSPTGMGPPGNTEAFF. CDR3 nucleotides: TGTGCCAGCAGTCCGACAGGGATGGGACCCCCTGGGAACACTGAAGCTTTCTTT.

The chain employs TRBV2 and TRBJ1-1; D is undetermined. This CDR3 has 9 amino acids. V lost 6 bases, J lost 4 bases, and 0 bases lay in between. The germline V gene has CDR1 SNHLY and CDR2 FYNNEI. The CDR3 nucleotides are TGTGCCAGCAGCACTGAAGCTTTCTTT. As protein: CASSTEAFF.

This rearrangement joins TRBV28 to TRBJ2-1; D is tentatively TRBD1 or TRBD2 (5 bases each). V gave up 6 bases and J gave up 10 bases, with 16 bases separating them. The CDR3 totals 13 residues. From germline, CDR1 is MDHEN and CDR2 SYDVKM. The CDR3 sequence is CASSQGTSGEQFF. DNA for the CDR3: TGTGCCAGCAGCCAAGGGACGTCGGGCGAGCAGTTCTTC. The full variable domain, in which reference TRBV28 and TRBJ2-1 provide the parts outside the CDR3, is DVKVTQSSRYLVKRTGEKVFLECVQDMDHENMFWYRQDPGLGLRLIYFSYDVKMKEKGDIPEGYSVSREKKERFSLILESASTNQTSMYLCASSQGTSGEQFFGPGTRLTVL.

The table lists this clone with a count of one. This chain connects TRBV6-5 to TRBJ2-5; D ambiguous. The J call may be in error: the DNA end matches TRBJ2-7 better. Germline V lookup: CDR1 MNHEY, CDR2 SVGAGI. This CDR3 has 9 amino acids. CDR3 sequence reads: CATPYEQYF. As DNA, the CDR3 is TGTGCCACCCCCTACGAGCAGTACTTC.

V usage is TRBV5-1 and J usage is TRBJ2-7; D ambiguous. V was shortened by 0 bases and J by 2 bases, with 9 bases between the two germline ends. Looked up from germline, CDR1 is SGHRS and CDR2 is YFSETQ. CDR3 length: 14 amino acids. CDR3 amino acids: CASSLAQNPYEQYF. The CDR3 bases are TGCGCCAGCAGCTTGGCTCAAAACCCCTACGAGCAGTACTTC.

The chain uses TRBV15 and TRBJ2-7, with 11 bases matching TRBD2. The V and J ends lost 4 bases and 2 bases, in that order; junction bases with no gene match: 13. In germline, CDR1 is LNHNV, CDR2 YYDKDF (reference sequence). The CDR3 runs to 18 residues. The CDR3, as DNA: TGTGCCACCAGCACACCGGGACTAGCGGATGATCTAGCCTACGAGCAGTACTTC. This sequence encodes CATSTPGLADDLAYEQYF.

The DNA for the CDR3 is TGTGCCAGTAGCAGGGGACTAGCGGGAGACAATGAGCAGTTCTTC. Translating gives CASSRGLAGDNEQFF. The V gene is TRBV19, the J gene TRBJ2-1, with 14 bases aligning to TRBD2. CDR1 is LNHDA and CDR2 is SQIVND in the germline V gene (reference sequence). This CDR3 has 15 amino acids. V was pared by 6 bases and J by 5 bases, with 3 bases of the junction left unmatched.

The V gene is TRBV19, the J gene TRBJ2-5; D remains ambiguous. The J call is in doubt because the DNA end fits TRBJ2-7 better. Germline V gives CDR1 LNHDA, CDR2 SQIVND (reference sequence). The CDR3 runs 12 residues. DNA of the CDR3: TGTGCCAGTAGCTTCTGGGGTTACGAGCAGTACTTC. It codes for CASSFWGYEQYF.

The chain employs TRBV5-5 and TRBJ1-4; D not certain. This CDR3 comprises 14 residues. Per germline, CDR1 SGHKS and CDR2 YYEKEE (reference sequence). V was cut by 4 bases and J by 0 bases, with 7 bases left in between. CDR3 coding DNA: TGTGCCAGCAGCGGAAACCCAACTAATGAAAAACTGTTTTTT. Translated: CASSGNPTNEKLFF.

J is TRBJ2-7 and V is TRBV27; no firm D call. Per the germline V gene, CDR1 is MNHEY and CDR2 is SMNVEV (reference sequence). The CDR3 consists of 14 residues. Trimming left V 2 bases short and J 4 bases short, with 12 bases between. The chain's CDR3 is CASSLEPSGYEQYF. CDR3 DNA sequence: TGTGCCAGCAGTTTAGAGCCCAGTGGGTACGAGCAGTACTTC.

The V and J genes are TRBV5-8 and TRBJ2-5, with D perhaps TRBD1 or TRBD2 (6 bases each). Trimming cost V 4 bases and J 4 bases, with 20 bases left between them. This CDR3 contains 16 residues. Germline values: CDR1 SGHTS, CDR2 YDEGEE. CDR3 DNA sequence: TGTGCCAGCAGCCGGGGGCCGGGACTCCGATCAGAGACCCAGTACTTC. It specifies CASSRGPGLRSETQYF.

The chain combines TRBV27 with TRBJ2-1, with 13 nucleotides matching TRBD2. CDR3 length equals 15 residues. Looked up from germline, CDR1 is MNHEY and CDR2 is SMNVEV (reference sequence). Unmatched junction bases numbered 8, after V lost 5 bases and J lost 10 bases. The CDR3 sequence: CASSIGTSGMGEQFF. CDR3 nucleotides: TGTGCCAGCAGTATAGGGACTAGCGGGATGGGGGAGCAGTTCTTC.

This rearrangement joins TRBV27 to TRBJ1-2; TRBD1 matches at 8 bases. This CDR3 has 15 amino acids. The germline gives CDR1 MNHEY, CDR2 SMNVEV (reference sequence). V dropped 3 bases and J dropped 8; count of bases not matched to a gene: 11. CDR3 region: CASSFSSGQGGGYTF. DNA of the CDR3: TGTGCCAGCAGTTTTTCTTCCGGACAGGGTGGGGGCTACACCTTC.

The DNA for the CDR3 is TGTGCCAGCAGCCATCGCAGGGAGACCCAGTACTTC. It specifies CASSHRRETQYF. The chain employs TRBV28 and TRBJ2-5; no clear D gene. The V end was cut by 6 bases, the J end by 5 bases, with 10 bases between. CDR1 is MDHEN, CDR2 SYDVKM, per germline. This CDR3 is 12 amino acids long.